This T cell receptor beta chain is drawn from a study of shared clonotypes between healthy human individuals. Study summary: CD4 naive cells filled three plates per donor, CD4 memory three, CD8 naive two and CD8 memory one. Study results and caveats: Sorted-subset sequencing, rarefaction showed, was incomplete despite large depth. Having only a few donors restricted how much genetic and exposure-history diversity was captured.

The assay was immunoSEQ multiplex PCR, and TCRdb's table has in-frame clones only and misses some. The table lists more than 550,000 clones, 90% of them singletons. The junction had 18 bases not matched to a gene; V was cut back by 3 bases and J by 4 bases. From germline, CDR1 is MDHEN and CDR2 SYDVKM. The CDR3 is 19 amino acids. With regard to this clone: Its antigen is currently unknown.

CCR7-negative CD45RA+ TemRA cells were pooled with CD45RO+ cells for CD8 memory. Sequencing was carried out using memory CD8+ T cells from PBMCs. Subset given: CD45RO+ cells pooled with CCR7-negative TemRA cells. The chain couples TRBV28 to TRBJ1-5, with 7 nucleotides matching TRBD1. The source of this sequence is a young man in good health. Some clones in this sample may be carry-over from other donors' samples. The DNA of the CDR3 is TGTGCCAGCAGTTTTACACATGGTCCTCAGGGGGGGGTAAATCAGCCCCAGCATTTT. As protein: CASSFTHGPQGGVNQPQHF.